This T cell receptor beta chain is from a study of cytomegalovirus exposure and HLA in healthy donors. Whole-study context: The study placed approximately 78% of its 350 to 400 genotyped donors in the Caucasian-associated ancestry cluster.

PCR amplification relied on 60 Vbeta primers (plus 13 Jbeta primers). Data came from immunoSEQ multiplex PCR; TCRdb stores just in-frame clones and leaves some out. The table records 95,000 to 110,000 clones, around 77% of them present only once. Findings and limits, study-wide: In vitro checks showed that three CMV-associated chains really do target CMV antigens. V segments that were indistinguishable, TRBV6-2 and TRBV6-3 among them, were omitted from analysis.

From germline, CDR1 is SGHTA and CDR2 FQGNSA. V shed 2 bases, J shed 2 bases, and the junction held 7 bases outside the gene matches. This CDR3 comprises 16 residues. This clone was seen more than once but under ten times. Its antigen is not identified. The chain has TRBV7-2 and TRBJ2-7; 9 nucleotides line up with TRBD2. This TCR derives from a man in his fifties or sixties in good health and CMV-seropositive. Material: PBMCs. The CDR3 sequence: CASSLWATSGAYEQYF. CDR3 DNA sequence: TGTGCCAGCAGCTTATGGGCGACTAGCGGAGCCTACGAGCAGTACTTC.